A selection of T cell receptor beta chains follows, all from one sample in a study of CD8 T cells in ankylosing spondylitis. From the 5' RACE reads, TCRdb called clonotypes with MiXCR, one entry per CDR3 protein. Of about 220,000 distinct CDR3 sequences listed, 10% were seen once; the top ten hold 21%. The sequenced sample was blood, either unsorted or a sorted T cell fraction (not recorded which). These receptors came from a male donor with ankylosing spondylitis or in good health (not recorded which). CDR3s include the opening cysteine and the closing phenylalanine or tryptophan. Fields, in order: clone size, D gene, V gene, J gene, CDR3 length, CDR3 protein, CDR3 DNA. The D gene is left open where the match is weak. Some rows mark clone size as missing; the rest say once, few, many or name a class of expanded clone.

clone size: many
D gene: TRBD1
V gene: TRBV7-9
J gene: TRBJ2-1
CDR3 length: 15
CDR3 protein: CASSYDRGDYNEQFF
CDR3 DNA: TGTGCCAGCAGCTACGACAGGGGGGACTACAATGAGCAGTTCTTC

clone size: few
D gene: .
V gene: TRBV30
J gene: TRBJ1-4
CDR3 length: 13
CDR3 protein: CAWMLRDSEKLFF
CDR3 DNA: TGTGCCTGGATGTTGAGGGACTCTGAAAAACTGTTTTTT

clone size: many
D gene: .
V gene: TRBV5-1
J gene: TRBJ2-3
CDR3 length: 15
CDR3 protein: CASSLDRTSTDTQYF
CDR3 DNA: TGCGCCAGCAGCTTGGACAGGACTAGCACAGATACGCAGTATTTT

clone size: .
D gene: .
V gene: TRBV3-1
J gene: TRBJ2-2
CDR3 length: 16
CDR3 protein: CASSQWGPAGAGELFF
CDR3 DNA: TGTGCCAGCAGCCAGTGGGGACCAGCGGGTGCCGGGGAGCTGTTTTTT

clone size: few
D gene: TRBD2
V gene: TRBV15
J gene: TRBJ2-2
CDR3 length: 15
CDR3 protein: CATAGGPRDTGELFF
CDR3 DNA: TGTGCCACCGCGGGGGGGCCTAGGGACACCGGGGAGCTGTTTTTT

clone size: .
D gene: .
V gene: TRBV7-2
J gene: TRBJ2-1
CDR3 length: 14
CDR3 protein: CASSLGPNNNEQFF
CDR3 DNA: TGTGCCAGCAGCTTGGGACCCAATAACAATGAGCAGTTCTTC

clone size: many
D gene: .
V gene: TRBV10-3
J gene: TRBJ1-4
CDR3 length: 20
CDR3 protein: CAILELKLGTGDATNEKLFF
CDR3 DNA: TGTGCCATCCTTGAGTTGAAACTGGGAACAGGCGATGCAACTAATGAAAAACTGTTTTTT

clone size: few
D gene: TRBD1
V gene: TRBV5-1
J gene: TRBJ1-2
CDR3 length: 14
CDR3 protein: CASSSTGDYYGYTF
CDR3 DNA: TGCGCCAGCAGCTCAACAGGGGATTACTATGGCTACACCTTC

clone size: many
D gene: TRBD2
V gene: TRBV5-1
J gene: TRBJ2-5
CDR3 length: 15
CDR3 protein: CASSLASGGEETQYF
CDR3 DNA: TGCGCCAGCAGCTTGGCCAGCGGGGGGGAAGAGACCCAGTACTTC

clone size: many
D gene: .
V gene: TRBV7-6
J gene: TRBJ2-7
CDR3 length: 13
CDR3 protein: CASSSAGGPKQYF
CDR3 DNA: TGTGCCAGCAGCTCCGCAGGAGGGCCTAAGCAGTACTTC

clone size: few
D gene: .
V gene: TRBV7-8
J gene: TRBJ1-6
CDR3 length: 19
CDR3 protein: CASSLVKGGTGSYNSPLHF
CDR3 DNA: TGTGCCAGCAGCTTAGTTAAAGGGGGGACGGGGTCCTATAATTCACCCCTCCACTTT

clone size: many
D gene: .
V gene: TRBV24-1
J gene: TRBJ2-3
CDR3 length: 12
CDR3 protein: CATSDYSDTQYF
CDR3 DNA: TGTGCCACCAGTGATTATTCAGATACGCAGTATTTT

clone size: many
D gene: .
V gene: TRBV5-1
J gene: TRBJ2-3
CDR3 length: 12
CDR3 protein: CASSSGTYTQYF
CDR3 DNA: TGCGCCAGCAGCTCCGGGACCTATACGCAGTATTTT

clone size: many
D gene: .
V gene: TRBV20-1
J gene: TRBJ2-1
CDR3 length: 14
CDR3 protein: CSASDRVSYNEQFF
CDR3 DNA: TGCAGTGCTAGTGACCGCGTCTCCTACAATGAGCAGTTCTTC

clone size: many
D gene: .
V gene: TRBV5-1
J gene: TRBJ2-3
CDR3 length: 15
CDR3 protein: CASSLAAGSTDTQYF
CDR3 DNA: TGCGCCAGCAGCTTGGCGGCGGGGAGCACAGATACGCAGTATTTT

clone size: few
D gene: .
V gene: TRBV11-2
J gene: TRBJ2-3
CDR3 length: 14
CDR3 protein: CASSLDLGTDTQYF
CDR3 DNA: TGTGCCAGCAGCTTAGATTTGGGCACAGATACGCAGTATTTT

clone size: many
D gene: .
V gene: TRBV29-1
J gene: TRBJ2-2
CDR3 length: 13
CDR3 protein: CSARDGNTGELFF
CDR3 DNA: TGCAGCGCCCGGGACGGAAACACCGGGGAGCTGTTTTTT

clone size: many
D gene: TRBD1
V gene: TRBV12-3/TRBV12-4
J gene: TRBJ2-7
CDR3 length: 13
CDR3 protein: CASSLDRGDEQYF
CDR3 DNA: TGTGCCAGCAGCCTGGACAGGGGAGACGAGCAGTACTTC

clone size: many
D gene: TRBD1
V gene: TRBV3-1
J gene: TRBJ2-2
CDR3 length: 15
CDR3 protein: CASSPRTGVTGELFF
CDR3 DNA: TGTGCCAGCAGCCCCCGCACAGGGGTCACCGGGGAGCTGTTTTTT

clone size: .
D gene: .
V gene: TRBV27
J gene: TRBJ2-6
CDR3 length: 15
CDR3 protein: CASQPRGHGANVLTF
CDR3 DNA: TGTGCCAGCCAACCCAGAGGGCACGGGGCCAACGTCCTGACTTTC

clone size: .
D gene: .
V gene: TRBV20-1
J gene: TRBJ1-5
CDR3 length: 14
CDR3 protein: CSAADSRSNQPQHF
CDR3 DNA: TGCAGTGCTGCGGACAGTAGAAGCAATCAGCCCCAGCATTTT

clone size: many
D gene: .
V gene: TRBV5-1
J gene: TRBJ2-7
CDR3 length: 15
CDR3 protein: CASSLATVEENEQYF
CDR3 DNA: TGCGCCAGCAGCTTGGCTACGGTGGAAGAAAACGAGCAGTACTTC

clone size: many
D gene: .
V gene: TRBV12-3/TRBV12-4
J gene: TRBJ2-7
CDR3 length: 13
CDR3 protein: CASSLNSAYEQYF
CDR3 DNA: TGTGCCAGCAGTTTGAACAGCGCCTACGAGCAGTACTTC

clone size: many
D gene: .
V gene: TRBV7-8
J gene: TRBJ1-1
CDR3 length: 14
CDR3 protein: CASSPLGRVTEAFF
CDR3 DNA: TGTGCCAGCAGCCCGCTGGGCAGGGTCACTGAAGCTTTCTTT

clone size: .
D gene: .
V gene: TRBV7-8
J gene: TRBJ1-6
CDR3 length: 15
CDR3 protein: CASRRIGGDHSPLHF
CDR3 DNA: TGTGCCAGCAGACGGATCGGGGGTGACCATTCACCCCTCCACTTT

clone size: many
D gene: .
V gene: TRBV11-1
J gene: TRBJ2-1
CDR3 length: 15
CDR3 protein: CASSFLQGEGDEQFF
CDR3 DNA: TGTGCCAGCAGCTTCCTACAGGGGGAGGGGGATGAGCAGTTCTTC

clone size: few
D gene: .
V gene: TRBV7-9
J gene: TRBJ1-2
CDR3 length: 13
CDR3 protein: CASSSQASYGYTF
CDR3 DNA: TGTGCCAGCAGCTCACAGGCTTCCTATGGCTACACCTTC

clone size: many
D gene: TRBD2
V gene: TRBV12-3/TRBV12-4
J gene: TRBJ2-2
CDR3 length: 15
CDR3 protein: CASSLSGTRGGELFF
CDR3 DNA: TGTGCCAGCAGTTTATCCGGGACTAGAGGCGGGGAGCTGTTTTTT

clone size: .
D gene: TRBD1
V gene: TRBV5-6
J gene: TRBJ1-1
CDR3 length: 15
CDR3 protein: CASSPYRGPGTEAFF
CDR3 DNA: TGTGCCAGCAGCCCATACAGGGGGCCGGGGACTGAAGCTTTCTTT

clone size: few
D gene: .
V gene: TRBV7-8
J gene: TRBJ2-7
CDR3 length: 11
CDR3 protein: CASRTDYEQYF
CDR3 DNA: TGTGCCAGCAGGACGGACTACGAGCAGTACTTC

clone size: many
D gene: TRBD1
V gene: TRBV12-3/TRBV12-4
J gene: TRBJ2-4
CDR3 length: 13
CDR3 protein: CASTRDRGNIQYF
CDR3 DNA: TGTGCCAGCACCCGGGACAGGGGCAACATTCAGTACTTC

clone size: .
D gene: .
V gene: TRBV20-1
J gene: TRBJ1-2
CDR3 length: 14
CDR3 protein: CSARPGTKNYGYTF
CDR3 DNA: TGCAGTGCCAGACCCGGGACAAAAAACTATGGCTACACCTTC

clone size: .
D gene: .
V gene: TRBV3-1
J gene: TRBJ2-1
CDR3 length: 13
CDR3 protein: CASSQDRPTEQFF
CDR3 DNA: TGTGCCAGCAGCCAAGATCGACCCACTGAGCAGTTCTTC